These T cell receptor beta chains were read from a single sample in a study of blood T cell repertoires in COVID-19. Data came from immunoSEQ multiplex PCR; TCRdb stores just in-frame clones and leaves some out. The table has about 380,000 clones, more than 75% seen once. Sequenced sample: PBMCs or T cells enriched from blood (not recorded which). These receptors originate from a woman aged 18-29 years who had recovered from COVID-19. Each CDR3 is given with its conserved first and last residue. A D gene is named only where the DNA matches it firmly. Part of the rows lack a size; the others show once, few, many or a class for expanded clones.

clone_size d_call j_call v_call cdr3_aa cdr3_nt
few . TRBJ2-2 TRBV9 CASSNWAGSTGELFF TGTGCCAGCAGCAACTGGGCGGGGTCCACCGGGGAGCTGTTTTTT
. . TRBJ1-5 TRBV2 CASSYIPATENTEGSQPQHF TGTGCCAGCAGTTATATCCCGGCGACAGAAAACACCGAAGGCAGTCAGCCCCAGCATTTT
. . TRBJ2-7 TRBV4-1 CASSQGEHDYEQYF TGCGCCAGCAGCCAAGGTGAGCACGACTACGAGCAGTACTTC
. TRBD1 TRBJ1-4 TRBV11-2 CASTITGGRRNEKLFF TGTGCCAGCACGATCACAGGGGGCCGTCGGAATGAAAAACTGTTTTTT
once TRBD1 TRBJ1-1 TRBV2 CASGNPGTGDKNTEAFF TGTGCCAGCGGAAATCCCGGGACAGGGGACAAGAACACTGAAGCTTTCTTT
. TRBD2 TRBJ2-5 TRBV20-1 CSSPSRGAQYF TGCAGTTCGCCCTCCCGGGGGGCCCAGTACTTC
. TRBD1 TRBJ2-4 TRBV6-5 CASAGQGTKNIQYF TGTGCCAGTGCGGGACAGGGGACCAAAAACATTCAGTACTTC
. . TRBJ2-3 TRBV9 CASSGLRTVTSTDTQYF TGTGCCAGCAGCGGCCTACGGACAGTAACAAGCACAGATACGCAGTATTTT
. TRBD1 TRBJ2-7 TRBV6-5 CASSYSKGQGAYEQYF TGTGCCAGCAGTTACTCGAAGGGACAGGGGGCGTACGAGCAGTACTTC
once . TRBJ2-3 TRBV5-4 CASSWDWIATDTQYF TGTGCCAGCAGCTGGGACTGGATAGCCACAGATACGCAGTATTTT
. . TRBJ1-6 TRBV4-3 CASSQDSTGRTDSPLHF TGCGCCAGCAGCCAAGATAGTACAGGGAGAACGGATTCACCCCTCCACTTT
. . TRBJ1-1 TRBV28 CASMETEAFF TGTGCCAGCATGGAGACTGAAGCTTTCTTT
. TRBD1 TRBJ1-2 TRBV6-5 CASSGQGASGYTF TGTGCCAGCAGCGGACAGGGGGCCTCTGGCTACACCTTC
. TRBD1 TRBJ1-4 TRBV19 CASSIRQGARTNEKLFF TGTGCCAGTAGTATCCGCCAGGGGGCGCGCACTAATGAAAAACTGTTTTTT
. TRBD2 TRBJ2-3 TRBV11-2 CASSLGVGRGGSTDTQYF TGTGCCAGCAGCTTAGGAGTGGGTCGGGGGGGTAGCACAGATACGCAGTATTTT
. . TRBJ1-1 TRBV5-1 CASSLVISTEAFF TGCGCCAGCAGCTTGGTTATCAGCACTGAAGCTTTCTTT
. . TRBJ1-4 TRBV30 CAWSGQEVLDEKLFF TGTGCCTGGAGCGGACAAGAGGTCCTCGATGAAAAACTGTTTTTT
. TRBD1 TRBJ1-2 TRBV7-9 CASSLGAELAGGRGYTF TGTGCCAGCAGCTTAGGAGCCGAGTTAGCAGGGGGCAGGGGCTACACCTTC
. . TRBJ2-3 TRBV11-1 CASSLEGLSTDTQYF TGTGCCAGCAGCTTAGAAGGACTTAGCACAGATACGCAGTATTTT
. . TRBJ1-1 TRBV6-6 CASRPPGQNTEAFF TGTGCCAGCAGACCGCCGGGACAGAACACTGAAGCTTTCTTT
. . TRBJ1-5 TRBV2 CASSSQVNQPQHF TGTGCCAGCAGTTCGCAGGTAAATCAGCCCCAGCATTTT
. TRBD1 TRBJ1-4 TRBV11-1 CASSYRGRITNEKLFF TGTGCCAGCAGCTACAGGGGCAGGATAACTAATGAAAAACTGTTTTTT
. TRBD1 TRBJ2-1 TRBV2 CASSDRDRGNLNEQFF TGTGCCAGCAGTGACCGGGACAGGGGAAACCTCAATGAGCAGTTCTTC
. . TRBJ1-5 TRBV5-4 CASSVRGEQPQHF TGTGCCAGCAGCGTTAGGGGTGAACAGCCCCAGCATTTT
few TRBD2 TRBJ2-3 TRBV6-2/TRBV6-3 CASSYWRGSTDTQYF TGTGCCAGCAGTTACTGGCGGGGGAGCACAGATACGCAGTATTTT
. . TRBJ1-1 TRBV28 CASQRAGKNTEAFF TGTGCCAGCCAAAGGGCGGGGAAGAACACTGAAGCTTTCTTT
. TRBD2 TRBJ2-2 TRBV5-4 CASSSGLAGQNTGELFF TGTGCCAGCAGCTCCGGACTAGCGGGCCAAAACACCGGGGAGCTGTTTTTT
. TRBD2 TRBJ2-3 TRBV19 CASSTAGGRDTQYF TGTGCCAGTAGTACAGCGGGGGGGCGGGATACGCAGTATTTT
. . TRBJ1-1 TRBV5-4 CASSPRSGVYSEAFF TGTGCCAGCAGCCCCAGGTCGGGGGTCTACAGTGAAGCTTTCTTT
. . TRBJ1-1 TRBV11-3 CASSLEGVAEAFF TGTGCCAGCAGCTTAGAAGGAGTTGCCGAAGCTTTCTTT
. TRBD1 TRBJ2-3 TRBV19 CASSRNTGGDTQYF TGTGCCAGTAGTCGCAACACAGGGGGAGATACGCAGTATTTT
. TRBD1 TRBJ2-7 TRBV6-5 CASSLGQTSSYEQYF TGTGCCAGCAGCCTGGGACAGACAAGCTCCTACGAGCAGTACTTC
. TRBD1 TRBJ2-3 TRBV3-1/TRBV3-2 CASSQQTGGADTQYF TGTGCCAGCAGCCAACAGACAGGGGGCGCAGATACGCAGTATTTT
. TRBD1 TRBJ2-7 TRBV14 CASSQGEQGERSYEQYF TGTGCCAGCAGCCAAGGGGAGCAGGGGGAGAGGTCCTACGAGCAGTACTTC
. TRBD2 TRBJ2-7 TRBV2 CASRPRTSGADQQYF TGTGCCAGCCGCCCCAGGACTAGCGGGGCTGATCAGCAGTACTTC
. TRBD1 TRBJ2-1 TRBV6-5 CASSRGGASNEQFF TGTGCCAGCAGCAGAGGGGGCGCTTCGAATGAGCAGTTCTTC
. TRBD2 TRBJ2-3 TRBV11-3 CASSSGLAGPSTDTQYF TGTGCCAGCAGCTCGGGACTAGCGGGACCTAGCACAGATACGCAGTATTTT
once . TRBJ1-1 TRBV19 CASSNKHTDTEAFF TGTGCCAGTAGTAACAAGCACACAGACACTGAAGCTTTCTTT
. . TRBJ2-7 TRBV19 CATGEGSYEQYF TGTGCCACCGGGGAAGGCTCCTACGAGCAGTACTTC
. TRBD1 TRBJ1-2 TRBV3-1/TRBV3-2 CASSPYRDRPYGYTF TGTGCCAGCAGCCCCTACCGGGACAGGCCCTATGGCTACACCTTC
few . TRBJ1-2 TRBV19 CASTLRAYYGYTF TGTGCCAGTACCCTGCGGGCGTACTATGGCTACACCTTC
. . TRBJ1-1 TRBV7-9 CASSAGLGTEAFF TGTGCCAGCAGCGCAGGGTTGGGTACTGAAGCTTTCTTT